A single sample gave rise to the 5 T cell receptor beta chains below, sequenced in a study of T cells in Graves' hyperthyroidism and ophthalmopathy. Authors of the study amplified TCR beta CDR3 regions from RNA transcripts. The TCR CDR3 first-round RT-PCR relied on the HTBI primer set. MiXCR, run by TCRdb on the multiplex PCR reads, gives a single entry per CDR3 protein. Here the sample spans 300,000 to 350,000 distinct CDR3 sequences, 21% being singletons. Sequencing was performed on blood. The receptors here all came from a woman aged 50 to 65 with Graves' hyperthyroidism.

This clonotype was seen repeatedly, ten times or more. The chain is built from TRBV27 and TRBJ2-4; 10 bases are a match to TRBD1. There are 16 residues in the CDR3. Germline V gene lookup returns CDR1 MNHEY and CDR2 SMNVEV (reference sequence). Trimming at V came to 5 bases and at J to 8 bases, leaving 12 bases not matched to a gene. CDR3 region: CASSPKTGGVIDIQYF. The CDR3 nucleotides are TGTGCCAGCAGTCCAAAGACAGGGGGCGTAATTGACATTCAGTACTTC.

This clonotype was picked up a small number of times. The chain links TRBV25-1 to TRBJ1-6; D is unresolved. Trimming left V 4 bases short and J 14 bases short, with 15 bases between. This CDR3 has 13 amino acids. Germline CDR1 and CDR2: MGHDK and SYGVNS. CDR3 in amino acids: CASSGQKSMTLHF. CDR3 nucleotide sequence: TGTGCCAGCAGTGGGCAGAAGTCCATGACCCTCCACTTT.

V and J are TRBV11-2 and TRBJ1-1; D is perhaps TRBD1 (6 bases). Trimming removed 3 bases at V and 1 base at J, with 12 bases between. Germline CDR1 reads SGHAT; CDR2 reads FQNNGV. The CDR3 is 15 amino acids. CDR3 residues: CASSLGGGANTEAFF. CDR3 DNA: TGTGCCAGCAGCTTGGGGGGGGGGGCGAACACTGAAGCTTTCTTT.

In this sample, this clonotype turned up many times. The junction shows a germline mismatch at one end, possibly a read error. The chain uses TRBV7-6 and TRBJ1-5; 8 nucleotides agree with TRBD1. Germline CDR1 reads SGHVS; CDR2 reads FNYEAQ. The CDR3 is 14 residues long. The CDR3 nucleotides read TGTGCCAGCAGTTTAGGACAGGGAGGGCAGCCCCAGCATTTT. Its translation is CASSLGQGGQPQHF.

The chain couples TRBV29-1 to TRBJ2-7; D is undetermined. Germline CDR1 SQVTM, CDR2 ANQGSEA. Trimming shortened V by 5 bases and J by 7 bases, and 15 bases separated the two germline ends. The CDR3 has 12 residues. CDR3 sequence (DNA): TGCAGCGTTAATGGAAGGGTCGGTGAGCAGTACTTC. It encodes CSVNGRVGEQYF.